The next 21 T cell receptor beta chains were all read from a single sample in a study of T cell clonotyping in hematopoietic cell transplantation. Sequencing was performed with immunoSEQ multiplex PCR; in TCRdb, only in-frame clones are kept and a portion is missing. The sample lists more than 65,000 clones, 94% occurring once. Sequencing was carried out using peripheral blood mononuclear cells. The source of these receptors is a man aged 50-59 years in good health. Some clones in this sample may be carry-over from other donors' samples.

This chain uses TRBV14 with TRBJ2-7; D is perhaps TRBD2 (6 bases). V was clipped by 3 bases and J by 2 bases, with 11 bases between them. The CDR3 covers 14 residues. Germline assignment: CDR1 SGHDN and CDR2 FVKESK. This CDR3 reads CASSQFGGTYEQYF. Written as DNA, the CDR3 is TGTGCCAGCAGCCAGTTCGGGGGAACCTACGAGCAGTACTTC.

CDR3 in amino acids: CASSGGWETQYF. The CDR3 region has the DNA TGTGCCTCGTCGGGAGGATGGGAGACCCAGTACTTC. The V and J genes are TRBV30 and TRBJ2-5, with 7 bases fitting TRBD2. The CDR3 is 12 amino acids. Germline V gene lookup returns CDR1 GTSNPN and CDR2 SVGIG (reference sequence). V lost 7 bases to trimming and J lost 5 bases; unmatched junction nucleotides: 7.

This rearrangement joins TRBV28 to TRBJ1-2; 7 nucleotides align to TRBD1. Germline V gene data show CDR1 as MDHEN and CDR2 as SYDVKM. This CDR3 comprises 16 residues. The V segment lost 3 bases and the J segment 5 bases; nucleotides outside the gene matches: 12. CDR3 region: CASSLRSQGGFYGYTF. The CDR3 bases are TGTGCCAGCAGTTTGCGTTCCCAGGGGGGATTTTATGGCTACACCTTC.

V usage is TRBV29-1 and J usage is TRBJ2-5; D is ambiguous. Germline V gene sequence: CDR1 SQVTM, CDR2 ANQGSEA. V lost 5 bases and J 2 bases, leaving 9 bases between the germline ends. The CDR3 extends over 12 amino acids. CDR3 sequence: CSVSEAQETQYF. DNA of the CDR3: TGCAGCGTTTCTGAAGCTCAAGAGACCCAGTACTTC.

The CDR3 protein is CASSPAQGFGGYTF. The DNA for the CDR3 is TGTGCCAGCAGCCCAGCCCAGGGTTTCGGTGGCTACACCTTC. The chain combines TRBV6-4 with TRBJ1-2; D possibly corresponds to TRBD1 (5 bases). The CDR3 contains 14 residues. The germline V gene has CDR1 MRHNA and CDR2 SNTAGT. Trimming cost V 6 bases and J 7 bases, with 18 bases left between them.

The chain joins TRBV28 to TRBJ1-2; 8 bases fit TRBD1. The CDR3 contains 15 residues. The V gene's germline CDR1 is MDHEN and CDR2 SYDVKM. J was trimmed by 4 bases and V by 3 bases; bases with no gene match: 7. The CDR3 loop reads CASSFTRQGTYGYTF. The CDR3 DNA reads TGTGCCAGCAGTTTTACGCGACAGGGGACCTATGGCTACACCTTC.

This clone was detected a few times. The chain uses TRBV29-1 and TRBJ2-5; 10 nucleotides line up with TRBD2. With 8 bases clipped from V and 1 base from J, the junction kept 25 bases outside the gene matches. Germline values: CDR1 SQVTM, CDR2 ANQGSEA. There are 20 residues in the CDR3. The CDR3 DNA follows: TGCAGCATCACCCGGCGGAGGTCCATCCCTAGCGGGAGTGGCCAAGAGACCCAGTACTTC. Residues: CSITRRRSIPSGSGQETQYF. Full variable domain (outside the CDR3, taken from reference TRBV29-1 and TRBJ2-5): SAVISQKPSRDICQRGTSLTIQCQVDSQVTMMFWYRQQPGQSLTLIATANQGSEATYESGFVIDKFPISRPNLTFSTLTVSNMSPEDSSIYLCSITRRRSIPSGSGQETQYFGPGTRLLVL.

Written as DNA, the CDR3 is TGTGCCAGCAGCTTGGGTCAACAGAGAGGCTACGAGCAGTACTTC. Its protein product is CASSLGQQRGYEQYF. The chain couples TRBV11-2 to TRBJ2-7; D is unclear. Between the trimmed V and J ends, which lost 3 bases and 3 bases, there was a span of 15 bases. Germline CDR1 reads SGHAT; CDR2 reads FQNNGV. The CDR3 contains 15 residues.

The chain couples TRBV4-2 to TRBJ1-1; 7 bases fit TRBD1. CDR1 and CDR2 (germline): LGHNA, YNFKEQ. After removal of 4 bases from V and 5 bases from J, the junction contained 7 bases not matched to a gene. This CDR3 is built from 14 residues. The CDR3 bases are TGTGCCAGCAGCCTCGGCCAGGGGGGGACTGAAGCTTTCTTT. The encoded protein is CASSLGQGGTEAFF.

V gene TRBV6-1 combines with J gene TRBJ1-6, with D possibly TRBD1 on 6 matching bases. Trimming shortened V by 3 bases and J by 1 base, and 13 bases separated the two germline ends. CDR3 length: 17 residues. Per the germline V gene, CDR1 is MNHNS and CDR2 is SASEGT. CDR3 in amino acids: CASSEKAGVSYNSPLHF. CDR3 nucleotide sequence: TGTGCCAGCAGTGAGAAGGCAGGGGTTTCCTATAATTCACCCCTCCACTTT.

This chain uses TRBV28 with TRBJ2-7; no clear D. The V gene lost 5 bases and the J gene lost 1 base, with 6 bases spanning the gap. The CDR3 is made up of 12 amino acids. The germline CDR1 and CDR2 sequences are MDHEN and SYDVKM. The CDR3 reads CASSAPSYEQYF. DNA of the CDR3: TGTGCCAGCAGTGCCCCGTCCTACGAGCAGTACTTC.

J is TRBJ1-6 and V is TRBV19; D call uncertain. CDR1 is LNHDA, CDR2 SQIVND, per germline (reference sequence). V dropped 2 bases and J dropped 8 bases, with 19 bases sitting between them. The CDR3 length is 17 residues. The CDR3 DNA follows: TGTGCCAGTAGTATATTTTGGCGGGGAACCGAAGATTCACCCCTCCACTTT. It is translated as CASSIFWRGTEDSPLHF.

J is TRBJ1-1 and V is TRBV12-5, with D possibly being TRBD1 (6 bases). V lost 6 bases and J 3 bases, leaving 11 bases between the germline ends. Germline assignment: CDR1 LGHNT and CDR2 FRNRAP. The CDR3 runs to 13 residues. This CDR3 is CASGTGAHTEAFF. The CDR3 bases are TGTGCTAGTGGAACGGGGGCGCACACTGAAGCTTTCTTT.

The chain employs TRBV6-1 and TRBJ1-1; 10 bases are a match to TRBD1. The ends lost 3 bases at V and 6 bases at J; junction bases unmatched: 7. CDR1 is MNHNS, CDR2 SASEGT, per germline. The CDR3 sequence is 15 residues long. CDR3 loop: CASSEIGQGESEAFF. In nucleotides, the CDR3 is TGTGCCAGCAGTGAGATCGGACAGGGGGAATCTGAAGCTTTCTTT.

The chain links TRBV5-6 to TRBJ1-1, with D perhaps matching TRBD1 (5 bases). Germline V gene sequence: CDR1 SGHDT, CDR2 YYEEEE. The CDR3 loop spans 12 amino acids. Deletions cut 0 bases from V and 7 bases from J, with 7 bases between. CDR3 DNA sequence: TGTGCCAGCAGCTTGGGGGGGGTTGAAGCTTTCTTT. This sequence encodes CASSLGGVEAFF.

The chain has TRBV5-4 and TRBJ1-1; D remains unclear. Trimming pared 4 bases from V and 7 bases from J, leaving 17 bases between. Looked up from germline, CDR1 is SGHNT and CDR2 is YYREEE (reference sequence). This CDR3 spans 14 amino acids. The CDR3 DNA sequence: TGTGCCAGCAGCGCGGCCCGTCGTTTCAGTGAAGCTTTCTTT. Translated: CASSAARRFSEAFF.

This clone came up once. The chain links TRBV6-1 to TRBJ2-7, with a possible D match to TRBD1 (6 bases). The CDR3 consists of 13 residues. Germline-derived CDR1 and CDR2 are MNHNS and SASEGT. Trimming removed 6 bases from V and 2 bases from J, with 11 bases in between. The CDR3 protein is CASRYGTPYEQYF. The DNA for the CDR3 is TGTGCCAGCAGGTACGGGACACCCTACGAGCAGTACTTC.

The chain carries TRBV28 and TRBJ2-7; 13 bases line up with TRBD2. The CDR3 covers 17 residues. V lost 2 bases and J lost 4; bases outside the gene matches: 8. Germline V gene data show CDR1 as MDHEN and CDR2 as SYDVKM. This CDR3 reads CASSLPGLAGSRYEQYF. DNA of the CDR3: TGTGCCAGCAGTTTACCGGGACTAGCGGGGTCCCGGTACGAGCAGTACTTC.

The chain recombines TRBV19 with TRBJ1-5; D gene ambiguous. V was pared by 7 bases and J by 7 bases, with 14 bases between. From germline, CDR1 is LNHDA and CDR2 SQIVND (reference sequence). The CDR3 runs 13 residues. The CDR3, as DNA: TGTGCCAGTATATACGGAAAGGGCCAGCCCCAGCATTTT. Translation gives CASIYGKGQPQHF.

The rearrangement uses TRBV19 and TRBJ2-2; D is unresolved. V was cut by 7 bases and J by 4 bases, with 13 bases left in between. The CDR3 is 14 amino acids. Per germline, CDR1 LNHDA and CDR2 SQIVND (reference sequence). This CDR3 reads CASTLHLGTGELFF. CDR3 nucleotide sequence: TGTGCCAGTACCCTCCACCTCGGCACCGGGGAGCTGTTTTTT.

The CDR3: CASSFRVDTEAFF. The DNA for the CDR3 is TGTGCCAGCAGTTTTAGGGTGGACACTGAAGCTTTCTTT. The rearrangement links TRBV27 to TRBJ1-1; no clear D gene. The CDR3 runs 13 residues. Trimming took off 3 bases at V and 3 bases at J, with 8 bases between the two ends. CDR1 and CDR2 (germline): MNHEY, SMNVEV (reference sequence).